These T cell receptor beta chains were read from a single sample in a study of blood T cell repertoires in COVID-19. Sequencing used immunoSEQ multiplex PCR; TCRdb keeps in-frame clones, though not all of them. The profile covers hundreds of thousands of clones, with 75% to 90% appearing a single time and about 2.7% taken by the ten largest. Input material: PBMCs or T cells enriched from blood (not recorded which). The receptors shown here come from a woman aged 45-65 years who had recovered from COVID-19. CDR3s include the opening cysteine and the closing phenylalanine or tryptophan.

len | v_gene | CDR3aa
16 | TRBV2 | CASTEDGGIDNQPQHF
19 | TRBV19 | CASSNGLAGGPTGGDTQYF
16 | TRBV3-1/TRBV3-2 | CASSQDWTNQYNEQFF
12 | TRBV2 | CASNTGFTEAFF
13 | TRBV5-6 | CASSLGTGRGQFF
17 | TRBV7-9 | CASSLAIGGPENSPLHF
12 | TRBV11-2 | CASSHGGDEQFF
12 | TRBV20-1 | CSASRDTGELFF
13 | TRBV6-6 | CASSYHRGNEQYF
16 | TRBV28 | CASSFLGGMSTGELFF
18 | TRBV4-2 | CASSQYLRDRGLNQPQHF
15 | TRBV2 | CASSGVQGSTGELFF
15 | TRBV15 | CATSRDYPPAAEQYF
14 | TRBV5-1 | CASSLPTGDSPLHF
14 | TRBV9 | CASSSRGTADTQYF
15 | TRBV27 | CASSLRDRGGYEQYF
16 | TRBV25-1 | CASRGELAGVNGELFF
13 | TRBV7-2 | CASSPRVGNIQYF
13 | TRBV7-9 | CASSLNLNWTQYF
12 | TRBV12-3/TRBV12-4 | CASSSGWGEQYF
15 | TRBV9 | CASSVGGANTGELFF
14 | TRBV19 | CASRTGTGSYEQYF